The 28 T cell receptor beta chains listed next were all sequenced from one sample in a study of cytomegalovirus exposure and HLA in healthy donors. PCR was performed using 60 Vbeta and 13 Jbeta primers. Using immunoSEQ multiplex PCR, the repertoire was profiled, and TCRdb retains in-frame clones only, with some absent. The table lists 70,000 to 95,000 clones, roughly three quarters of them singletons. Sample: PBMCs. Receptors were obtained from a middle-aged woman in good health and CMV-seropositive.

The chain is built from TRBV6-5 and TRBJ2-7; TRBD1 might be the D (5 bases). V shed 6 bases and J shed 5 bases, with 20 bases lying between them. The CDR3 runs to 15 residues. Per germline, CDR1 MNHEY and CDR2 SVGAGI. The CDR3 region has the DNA TGTGCCAGCAGAACTCGTCGGCAGGGATCCCACGAGCAGTACTTC. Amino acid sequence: CASRTRRQGSHEQYF.

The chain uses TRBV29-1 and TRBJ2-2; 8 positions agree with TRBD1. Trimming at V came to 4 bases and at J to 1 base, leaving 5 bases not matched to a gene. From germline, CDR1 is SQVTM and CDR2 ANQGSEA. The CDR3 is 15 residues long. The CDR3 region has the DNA TGCAGCGTTGCCGAGGGACAGGTGAACACCGGGGAGCTGTTTTTT. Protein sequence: CSVAEGQVNTGELFF.

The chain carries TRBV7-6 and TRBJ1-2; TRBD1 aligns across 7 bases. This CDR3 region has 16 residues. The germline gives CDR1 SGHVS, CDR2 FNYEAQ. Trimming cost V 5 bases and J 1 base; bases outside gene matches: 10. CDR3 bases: TGTGCCAGCAGCCCTTACGTAGACAGGGTTAACTATGGCTACACCTTC. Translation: CASSPYVDRVNYGYTF. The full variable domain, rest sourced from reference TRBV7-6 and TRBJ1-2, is GAGVSQSPRYKVTKRGQDVALRCDPISGHVSLYWYRQALGQGPEFLTYFNYEAQQDKSGLPNDRFSAERPEGSISTLTIQRTEQRDSAMYRCASSPYVDRVNYGYTFGSGTRLTVV.

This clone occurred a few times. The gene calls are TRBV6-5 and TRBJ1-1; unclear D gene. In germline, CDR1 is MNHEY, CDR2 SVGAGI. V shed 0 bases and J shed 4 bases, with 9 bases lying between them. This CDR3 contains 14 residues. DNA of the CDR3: TGTGCCAGCAGTTACTCGTCAGCGGTCACTGAAGCTTTCTTT. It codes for CASSYSSAVTEAFF.

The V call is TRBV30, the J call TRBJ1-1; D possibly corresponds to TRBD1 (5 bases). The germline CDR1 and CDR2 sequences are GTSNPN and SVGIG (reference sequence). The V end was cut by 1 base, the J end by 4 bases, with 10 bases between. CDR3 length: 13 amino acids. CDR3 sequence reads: CAWSGEGPTEAFF. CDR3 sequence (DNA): TGTGCCTGGAGTGGGGAGGGGCCCACTGAAGCTTTCTTT.

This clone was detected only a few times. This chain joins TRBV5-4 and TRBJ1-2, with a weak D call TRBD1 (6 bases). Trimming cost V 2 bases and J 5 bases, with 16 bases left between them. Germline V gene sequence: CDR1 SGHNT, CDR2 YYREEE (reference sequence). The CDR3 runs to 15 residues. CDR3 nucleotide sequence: TGTGCCAGCAGCTTAGACCAGGGGCTTAATTATGGCTACACCTTC. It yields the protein CASSLDQGLNYGYTF.

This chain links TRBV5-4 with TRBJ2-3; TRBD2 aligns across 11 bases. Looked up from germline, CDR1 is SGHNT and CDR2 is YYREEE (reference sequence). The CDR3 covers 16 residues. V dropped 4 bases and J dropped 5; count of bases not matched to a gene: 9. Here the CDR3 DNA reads TGTGCCAGCAGCCCCGGAGGGACTAGCGGTCGAGATACGCAGTATTTT. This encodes CASSPGGTSGRDTQYF.

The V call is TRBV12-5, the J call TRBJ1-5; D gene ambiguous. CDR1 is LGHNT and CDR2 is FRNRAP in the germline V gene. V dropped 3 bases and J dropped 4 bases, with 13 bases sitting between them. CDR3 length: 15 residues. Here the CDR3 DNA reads TGTGCTAGTGGTTTAATACTAGGAGAAAATCAGCCCCAGCATTTT. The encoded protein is CASGLILGENQPQHF.

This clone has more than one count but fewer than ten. CDR3: CASSFVGNTEAFF. CDR3 nucleotide sequence: TGCGCCAGCAGCTTTGTCGGGAACACTGAAGCTTTCTTT. The V and J genes are TRBV5-1 and TRBJ1-1; no clear D. The CDR3 is 13 amino acids. V lost 2 bases to trimming and J lost 1 base, with 6 bases between them. The germline V gene encodes CDR1 SGHRS and CDR2 YFSETQ. Combining the CDR3 with reference TRBV5-1 and TRBJ1-1 gives the whole variable domain KAGVTQTPRYLIKTRGQQVTLSCSPISGHRSVSWYQQTPGQGLQFLFEYFSETQRNKGNFPGRFSGRQFSNSRSEMNVSTLELGDSALYLCASSFVGNTEAFFGQGTRLTVV.

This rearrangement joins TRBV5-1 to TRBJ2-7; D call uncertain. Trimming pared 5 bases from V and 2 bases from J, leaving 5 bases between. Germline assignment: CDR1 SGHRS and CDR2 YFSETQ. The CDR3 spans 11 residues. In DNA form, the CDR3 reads TGCGCCAGCAGTTCTACCTACGAGCAGTACTTC. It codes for CASSSTYEQYF.

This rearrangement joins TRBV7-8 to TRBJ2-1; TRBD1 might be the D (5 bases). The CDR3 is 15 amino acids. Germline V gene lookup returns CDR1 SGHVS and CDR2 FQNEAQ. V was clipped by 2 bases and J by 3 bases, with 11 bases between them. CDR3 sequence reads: CASSLQGSSYNEQFF. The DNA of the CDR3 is TGTGCCAGCAGCTTACAGGGTTCCAGCTACAATGAGCAGTTCTTC.

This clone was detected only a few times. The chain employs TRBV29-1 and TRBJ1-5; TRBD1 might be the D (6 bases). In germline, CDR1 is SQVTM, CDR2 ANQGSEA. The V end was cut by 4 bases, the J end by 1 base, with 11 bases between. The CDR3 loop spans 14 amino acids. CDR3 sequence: CSVVIQGSNQPQHF. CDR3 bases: TGCAGCGTTGTCATACAGGGCAGCAATCAGCCCCAGCATTTT.

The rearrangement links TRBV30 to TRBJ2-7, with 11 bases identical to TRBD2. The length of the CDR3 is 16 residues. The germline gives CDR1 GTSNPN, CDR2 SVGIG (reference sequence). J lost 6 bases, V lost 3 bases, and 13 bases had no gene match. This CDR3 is CAWRPRPLAGGFEQYF. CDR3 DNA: TGTGCCTGGAGACCCAGGCCCCTAGCGGGAGGATTCGAGCAGTACTTC.

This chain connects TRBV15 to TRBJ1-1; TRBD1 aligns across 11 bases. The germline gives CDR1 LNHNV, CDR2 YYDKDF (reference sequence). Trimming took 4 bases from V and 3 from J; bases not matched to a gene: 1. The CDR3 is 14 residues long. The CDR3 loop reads CATSMDRGHTEAFF. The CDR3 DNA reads TGTGCCACCAGCATGGACAGGGGGCACACTGAAGCTTTCTTT. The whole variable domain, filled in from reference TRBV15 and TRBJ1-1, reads DAMVIQNPRYQVTQFGKPVTLSCSQTLNHNVMYWYQQKSSQAPKLLFHYYDKDFNNEADTPDNFQSRRPNTSFCFLDIRSPGLGDTAMYLCATSMDRGHTEAFFGQGTRLTVV.

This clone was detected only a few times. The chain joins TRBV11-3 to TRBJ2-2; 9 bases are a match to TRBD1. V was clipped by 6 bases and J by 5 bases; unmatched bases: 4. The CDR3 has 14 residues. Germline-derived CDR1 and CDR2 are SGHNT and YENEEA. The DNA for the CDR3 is TGTGCCAGCAGGGAACAGGGGGCGACCGGGGAGCTGTTTTTT. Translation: CASREQGATGELFF.

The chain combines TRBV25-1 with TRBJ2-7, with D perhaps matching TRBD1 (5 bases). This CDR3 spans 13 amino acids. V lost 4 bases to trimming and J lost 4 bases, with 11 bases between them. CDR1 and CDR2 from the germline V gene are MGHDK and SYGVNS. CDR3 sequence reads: CASSAGLVYEQYF. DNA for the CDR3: TGTGCCAGCAGTGCAGGGTTAGTGTACGAGCAGTACTTC.

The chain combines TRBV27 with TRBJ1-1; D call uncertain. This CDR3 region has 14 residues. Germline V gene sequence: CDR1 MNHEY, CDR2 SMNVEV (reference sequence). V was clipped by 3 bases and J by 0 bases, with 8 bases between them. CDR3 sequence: CASSLAGMNTEAFF. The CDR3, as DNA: TGTGCCAGCAGTTTGGCGGGGATGAACACTGAAGCTTTCTTT.

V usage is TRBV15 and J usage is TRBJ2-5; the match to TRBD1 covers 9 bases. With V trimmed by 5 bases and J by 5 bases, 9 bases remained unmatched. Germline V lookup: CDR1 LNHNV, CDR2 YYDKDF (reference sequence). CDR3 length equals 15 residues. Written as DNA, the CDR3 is TGTGCCACCAGCGGTGGGGACAGGGTGAGGGAGACCCAGTACTTC. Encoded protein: CATSGGDRVRETQYF.

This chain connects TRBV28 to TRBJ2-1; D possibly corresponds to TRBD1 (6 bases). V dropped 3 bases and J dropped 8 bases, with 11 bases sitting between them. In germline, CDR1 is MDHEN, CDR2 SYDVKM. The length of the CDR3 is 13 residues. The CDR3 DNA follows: TGTGCCAGCAGTTTGGCCAGGGGCGATGAGCAGTTCTTC. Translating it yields CASSLARGDEQFF.

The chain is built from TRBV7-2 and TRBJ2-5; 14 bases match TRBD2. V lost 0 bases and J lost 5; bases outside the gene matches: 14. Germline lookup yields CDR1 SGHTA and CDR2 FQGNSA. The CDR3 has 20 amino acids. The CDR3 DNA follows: TGTGCCAGCAGCTTAGCGGGGGCGACTAGCGGGGGGGCTAGGGGGGAGACCCAGTACTTC. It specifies CASSLAGATSGGARGETQYF. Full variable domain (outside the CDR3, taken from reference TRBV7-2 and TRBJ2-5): GAGVSQSPSNKVTEKGKDVELRCDPISGHTALYWYRQSLGQGLEFLIYFQGNSAPDKSGLPSDRFSAERTGGSVSTLTIQRTQQEDSAVYLCASSLAGATSGGARGETQYFGPGTRLLVL.

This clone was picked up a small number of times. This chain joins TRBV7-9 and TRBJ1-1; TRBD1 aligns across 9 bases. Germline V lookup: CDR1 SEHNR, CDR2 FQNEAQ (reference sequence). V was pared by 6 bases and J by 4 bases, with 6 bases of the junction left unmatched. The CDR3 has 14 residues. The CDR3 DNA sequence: TGTGCCAGCAGTCCACAGGGGGCATTCACTGAAGCTTTCTTT. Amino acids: CASSPQGAFTEAFF.

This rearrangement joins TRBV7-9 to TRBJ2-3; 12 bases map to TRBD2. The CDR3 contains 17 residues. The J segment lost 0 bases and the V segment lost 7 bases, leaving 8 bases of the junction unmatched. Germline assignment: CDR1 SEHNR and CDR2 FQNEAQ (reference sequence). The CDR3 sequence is CASTPATSGRSTDTQYF. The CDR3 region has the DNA TGTGCCAGCACCCCCGCGACTAGCGGGAGAAGCACAGATACGCAGTATTTT. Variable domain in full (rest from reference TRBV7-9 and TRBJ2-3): DTGVSQNPRHKITKRGQNVTFRCDPISEHNRLYWYRQTLGQGPEFLTYFQNEAQLEKSRLLSDRFSAERPKGSFSTLEIQRTEQGDSAMYLCASTPATSGRSTDTQYFGPGTRLTVL.

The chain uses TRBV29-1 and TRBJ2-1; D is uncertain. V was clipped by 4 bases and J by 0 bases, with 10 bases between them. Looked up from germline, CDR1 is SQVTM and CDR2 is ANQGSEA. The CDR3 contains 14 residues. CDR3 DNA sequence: TGCAGCGTTGTCGGTAAAAGCTCCTACAATGAGCAGTTCTTC. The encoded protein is CSVVGKSSYNEQFF.

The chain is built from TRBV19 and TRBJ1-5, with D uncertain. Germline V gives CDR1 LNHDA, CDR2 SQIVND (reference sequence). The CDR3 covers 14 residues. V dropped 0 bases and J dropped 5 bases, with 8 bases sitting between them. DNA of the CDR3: TGTGCCAGTAGTATAGATGCAGAGGATCAGCCCCAGCATTTT. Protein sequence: CASSIDAEDQPQHF.

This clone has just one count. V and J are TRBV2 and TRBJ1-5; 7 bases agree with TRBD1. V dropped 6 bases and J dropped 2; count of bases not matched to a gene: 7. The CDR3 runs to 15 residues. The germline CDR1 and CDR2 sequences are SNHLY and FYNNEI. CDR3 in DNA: TGTGCCAGCAGGTTGACAGGGCTTGGCAATCAGCCCCAGCATTTT. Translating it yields CASRLTGLGNQPQHF.

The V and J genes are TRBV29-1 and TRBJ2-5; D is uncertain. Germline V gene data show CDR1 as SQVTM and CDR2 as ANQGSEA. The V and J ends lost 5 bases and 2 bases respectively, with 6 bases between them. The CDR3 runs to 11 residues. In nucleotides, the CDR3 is TGCAGCGTTAAGCAACAAGAGACCCAGTACTTC. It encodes CSVKQQETQYF.

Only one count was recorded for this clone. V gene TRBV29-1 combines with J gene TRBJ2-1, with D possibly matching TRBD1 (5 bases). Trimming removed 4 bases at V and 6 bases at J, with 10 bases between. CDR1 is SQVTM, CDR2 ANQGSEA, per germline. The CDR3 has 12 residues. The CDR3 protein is CSVGFQGNEQFF. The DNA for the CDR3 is TGCAGCGTTGGTTTTCAGGGCAATGAGCAGTTCTTC.

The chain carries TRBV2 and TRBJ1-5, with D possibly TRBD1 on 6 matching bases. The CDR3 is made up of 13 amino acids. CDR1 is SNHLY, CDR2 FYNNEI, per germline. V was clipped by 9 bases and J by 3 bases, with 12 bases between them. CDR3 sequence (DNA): TGTGCCAGTACCGGGACATTCAATCAGCCCCAGCATTTT. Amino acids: CASTGTFNQPQHF.